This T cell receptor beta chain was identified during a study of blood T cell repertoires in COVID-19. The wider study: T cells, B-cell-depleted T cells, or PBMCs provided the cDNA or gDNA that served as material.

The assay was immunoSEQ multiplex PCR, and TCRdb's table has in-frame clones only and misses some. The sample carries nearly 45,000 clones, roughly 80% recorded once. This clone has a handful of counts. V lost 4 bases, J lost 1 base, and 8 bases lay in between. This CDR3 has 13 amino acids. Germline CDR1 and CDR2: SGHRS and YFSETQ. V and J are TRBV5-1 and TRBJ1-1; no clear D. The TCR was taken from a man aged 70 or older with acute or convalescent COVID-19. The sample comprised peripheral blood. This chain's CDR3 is CASSRRGNTEAFF. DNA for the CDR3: TGCGCCAGCAGCAGACGGGGGAACACTGAAGCTTTCTTT.